This T cell receptor beta chain was retrieved from a study of graft-versus-host responses after intestinal transplantation. Study information: Recipients underwent multivisceral, liver-intestinal, or isolated intestinal transplants. Uniformly, recipients were administered anti-thymocyte globulin induction with subsequent tacrolimus and steroids for 2 to 3 years. Overall study results and limits: GvH clonotypes were identified within recipient marrow, with a subset emerging first in ileum or blood. Elevated graft-versus-host to host-versus-graft clonal ratios in allografts were recorded for patients with graft-donor T cell macrochimerism.

Using immunoSEQ multiplex PCR, the repertoire was profiled, and TCRdb retains in-frame clones only, with some absent. This table has about 24,000 clones, 80% to 90% appearing once. Germline CDR1 ENHRY, CDR2 SYGVKD. The J segment lost 3 bases and the V segment lost 4 bases, leaving 9 bases of the junction unmatched. CDR3 length: 16 amino acids. A remark on this clone: Its target is not known.

This receptor was taken from a human patient who received an intestinal transplant, so some T cells may come from the graft donor. The chain employs TRBV10-3 and TRBJ2-3; TRBD2 aligns across 8 bases. Here the sequenced sample was PBMCs, taken around 460 days after intestinal transplant. The CDR3 sequence: CAISGLASGLTDTQYF. The CDR3 DNA is TGTGCCATCAGTGGTTTGGCTAGCGGGTTGACAGATACGCAGTATTTT.